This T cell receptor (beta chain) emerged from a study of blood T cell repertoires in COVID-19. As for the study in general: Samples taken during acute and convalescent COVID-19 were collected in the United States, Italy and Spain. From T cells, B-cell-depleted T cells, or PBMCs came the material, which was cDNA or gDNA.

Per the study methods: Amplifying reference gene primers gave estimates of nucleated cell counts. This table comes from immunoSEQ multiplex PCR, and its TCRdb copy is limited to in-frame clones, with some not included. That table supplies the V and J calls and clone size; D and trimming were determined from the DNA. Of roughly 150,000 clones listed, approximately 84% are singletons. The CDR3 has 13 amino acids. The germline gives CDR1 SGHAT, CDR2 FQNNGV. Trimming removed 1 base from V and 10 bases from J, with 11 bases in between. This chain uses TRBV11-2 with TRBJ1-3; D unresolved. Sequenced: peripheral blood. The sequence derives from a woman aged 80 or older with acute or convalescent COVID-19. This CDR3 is CASSLAGNPTIYF. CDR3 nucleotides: TGTGCCAGCAGCTTAGCCGGGAATCCGACCATATATTTT.